Shown below are 32 T cell receptor beta chains from a single sample sequenced in a study of shared clonotypes between healthy human individuals. Here immunoSEQ multiplex PCR was the method, and the copy in TCRdb shows in-frame clones only, minus some. The repertoire consists of approximately 2.5 million clones, with about 92% occurring once and the leading ten covering over 0.12%. Sequenced sample: naive CD4+ T cells sorted from blood. As for subset: CD45RA+ positively selected. The receptors derive from a man aged 18 to 35 in good health.

In nucleotides, the CDR3 is TGTGCCAGCAGTCCTAACACAGATACGCAGTATTTT. Protein product: CASSPNTDTQYF. The chain has TRBV6-1 and TRBJ2-3; D is ambiguous. Looked up from germline, CDR1 is MNHNS and CDR2 is SASEGT. This CDR3 has 12 residues. V lost 5 bases and J lost 2, with 5 bases in between.

This chain connects TRBV7-8 to TRBJ1-2; 7 bases align to TRBD1. V shed 5 bases and J 2 bases; nucleotides not matched to a gene: 14. The CDR3 is 17 amino acids. Germline V gene sequence: CDR1 SGHVS, CDR2 FQNEAQ. This CDR3 reads CASSPRPTGEGNYGYTF. CDR3 in DNA: TGTGCCAGCAGCCCACGACCTACAGGGGAGGGGAACTATGGCTACACCTTC.

This clone was detected only once. This chain links TRBV19 with TRBJ2-7; D possibly corresponds to TRBD2 (6 bases). Trimming cost V 5 bases and J 1 base, with 15 bases left between them. The CDR3 extends over 15 amino acids. The germline CDR1 and CDR2 sequences are LNHDA and SQIVND (reference sequence). The CDR3 DNA reads as TGTGCCAGTAGTCCGGAGGGGCTCTGGTCCTACGAGCAGTACTTC. Encoded protein: CASSPEGLWSYEQYF.

The V call is TRBV6-1, the J call TRBJ2-2, with 9 bases aligning to TRBD2. The CDR3 runs to 16 residues. Germline V gene sequence: CDR1 MNHNS, CDR2 SASEGT. V lost 4 bases, J lost 7 bases, and 10 bases stayed unmatched. The CDR3 sequence is CASSGWPGLAYGELFF. The CDR3 region has the DNA TGTGCCAGCAGTGGATGGCCGGGACTAGCCTACGGGGAGCTGTTTTTT.

This chain links TRBV30 with TRBJ2-3, with D possibly matching TRBD1 (6 bases). The V gene lost 3 bases and the J gene lost 0 bases, with 13 bases spanning the gap. The CDR3 loop spans 15 amino acids. CDR1 is GTSNPN, CDR2 SVGIG, per germline (reference sequence). The chain's CDR3 is CAWSKVRGSTDTQYF. For the CDR3, the DNA is TGTGCCTGGAGCAAGGTGAGGGGGAGCACAGATACGCAGTATTTT.

This chain links TRBV2 with TRBJ2-7; 7 bases line up with TRBD1. CDR1 is SNHLY and CDR2 is FYNNEI in the germline V gene. The CDR3 contains 15 residues. V shed 5 bases and J 5 bases; nucleotides not matched to a gene: 12. As DNA, the CDR3 is TGTGCCAGCAGTCGGACAGGTAGTGGGTCTAACGAGCAGTACTTC. Amino acid sequence: CASSRTGSGSNEQYF.

The gene calls are TRBV30 and TRBJ2-3; D is uncertain. Looked up from germline, CDR1 is GTSNPN and CDR2 is SVGIG (reference sequence). Between the trimmed V and J ends, which lost 3 bases and 0 bases, there was a span of 7 bases. The CDR3 runs 13 residues. CDR3 sequence (DNA): TGTGCCTGGAGCGAGATTAGCACAGATACGCAGTATTTT. Amino acids: CAWSEISTDTQYF.

This clone was seen a single time. The chain joins TRBV15 to TRBJ1-3; unclear D gene. CDR3 length equals 14 residues. V shed 0 bases and J shed 4 bases, with 7 bases lying between them. In germline, CDR1 is LNHNV, CDR2 YYDKDF (reference sequence). DNA of the CDR3: TGTGCCACCAGCAGAGATAATCTGGGAAACACCATATATTTT. Protein sequence: CATSRDNLGNTIYF. The full variable domain, rest sourced from reference TRBV15 and TRBJ1-3, is DAMVIQNPRYQVTQFGKPVTLSCSQTLNHNVMYWYQQKSSQAPKLLFHYYDKDFNNEADTPDNFQSRRPNTSFCFLDIRSPGLGDTAMYLCATSRDNLGNTIYFGEGSWLTVV.

V is TRBV6-1 and J is TRBJ1-1; 7 bases agree with TRBD1. The trim removed 7 bases at V and 3 bases at J, leaving 8 bases unmatched. This CDR3 contains 14 residues. In germline, CDR1 is MNHNS, CDR2 SASEGT. The CDR3 sequence is CASKYRGPYTEAFF. The CDR3 nucleotides are TGTGCCAGCAAATACAGGGGTCCCTACACTGAAGCTTTCTTT.

J is TRBJ1-6 and V is TRBV10-2; weak D call: TRBD1 (5 bases). V lost 6 bases to trimming and J lost 4 bases, with 13 bases between them. Germline V gene data show CDR1 as WSHSY and CDR2 as SAAADI. The CDR3 totals 15 residues. The CDR3, as DNA: TGCGCCAGCAGAGTAGGCAGGGCGTATAATTCACCCCTCCACTTT. Its protein product is CASRVGRAYNSPLHF.

This clone was counted between two and nine times. V gene TRBV29-1 combines with J gene TRBJ2-3, with 10 bases fitting TRBD2. The CDR3 spans 15 residues. CDR1 and CDR2 (germline): SQVTM, ANQGSEA. The junction had 15 bases not matched to a gene; V was cut back by 7 bases and J by 8 bases. The CDR3 DNA sequence: TGCAGCGCACGTGGGAGCGGGGGGGCAGGAGGTACGCAGTATTTT. Its protein is CSARGSGGAGGTQYF.

The chain employs TRBV7-2 and TRBJ2-7; D uncertain. Germline V gene sequence: CDR1 SGHTA, CDR2 FQGNSA. This CDR3 contains 13 residues. Trimming took off 2 bases at V and 5 bases at J, with 10 bases between the two ends. In nucleotides, the CDR3 is TGTGCCAGCAGCTTATATTTACTCAACGAGCAGTACTTC. It is translated as CASSLYLLNEQYF.

The chain employs TRBV6-5 and TRBJ1-6, with 7 bases matching TRBD1. CDR1 and CDR2 from the germline V gene are MNHEY and SVGAGI. The J segment lost 9 bases and the V segment lost 6 bases, leaving 5 bases of the junction unmatched. The CDR3 contains 13 residues. CDR3 in DNA: TGTGCCAGCAGGAACAGGGGAACTTCACCCCTCCACTTT. Encoded protein: CASRNRGTSPLHF.

CDR3 DNA: TGTGCCAGCATCACCGAACAGGGGGCGCGGGGAAACACCATATATTTT. It is translated as CASITEQGARGNTIYF. The chain combines TRBV28 with TRBJ1-3; TRBD1 matches at 9 bases. CDR1 is MDHEN and CDR2 is SYDVKM in the germline V gene. The CDR3 consists of 16 residues. Trimming removed 7 bases from V and 4 bases from J; junction bases left unmatched: 11.

DNA for the CDR3: TGTGCCAGCAGACCAAGACAGACCCCGAACACTGAAGCTTTCTTT. It specifies CASRPRQTPNTEAFF. The gene calls are TRBV7-9 and TRBJ1-1, with TRBD1 as a possible D gene (5 bases). CDR1 SEHNR and CDR2 FQNEAQ come from the germline V gene (reference sequence). The CDR3 contains 15 residues. Trimming pared 6 bases from V and 1 base from J, leaving 15 bases between.

The V and J genes are TRBV7-8 and TRBJ2-3; 11 bases map to TRBD2. CDR3 size: 16 residues. Germline V CDR1 and CDR2: SGHVS, FQNEAQ. Trimming removed 5 bases from V and 4 bases from J; junction bases left unmatched: 8. CDR3 residues: CASSPRLAGFPDTQYF. The CDR3 nucleotides read TGTGCCAGCAGCCCTAGACTAGCGGGATTCCCAGATACGCAGTATTTT.

The J gene is TRBJ2-7, the V gene TRBV11-2; a possible D gene is TRBD1 (6 bases). The CDR3 covers 17 residues. The V end was cut by 6 bases, the J end by 4 bases, with 25 bases between. CDR1 and CDR2 from the germline V gene are SGHAT and FQNNGV. The CDR3 loop reads CASRLRSSQGLTYEQYF. The CDR3 DNA follows: TGTGCCAGCAGACTTAGATCCTCGCAGGGGCTAACTTACGAGCAGTACTTC.

This clone was observed once. The chain employs TRBV6-1 and TRBJ2-7; D may be TRBD1 or TRBD2 (5 bases each). Between the trimmed V and J ends, which lost 9 bases and 2 bases, there was a span of 20 bases. CDR1 and CDR2 from the germline V gene are MNHNS and SASEGT. This CDR3 region has 15 residues. The CDR3 sequence: CASSFLRDGTYEQYF. CDR3 DNA sequence: TGTGCCAGTTCCTTCTTGAGGGACGGAACCTACGAGCAGTACTTC.

V is TRBV30 and J is TRBJ1-3; a weak D match, TRBD1 (5 bases). Trimming left V 4 bases short and J 6 bases short, with 7 bases between. Germline V gene data show CDR1 as GTSNPN and CDR2 as SVGIG (reference sequence). This CDR3 has 11 amino acids. The CDR3 spells CAWNRPNTIYF. The CDR3 DNA reads as TGTGCCTGGAACAGGCCAAACACCATATATTTT.

This sequence joins TRBV20-1 and TRBJ1-1; a possible D gene is TRBD1 (6 bases). This CDR3 is built from 10 residues. V lost 3 bases, J lost 13 bases, and 12 bases lay in between. Germline CDR1 reads DFQATT; CDR2 reads SNEGSKA (reference sequence). The CDR3 region has the DNA TGCAGTGCTAGGAGCAGGGACATTTTCTTT. It codes for CSARSRDIFF.

The V gene is TRBV30, the J gene TRBJ1-2; D possibly corresponds to TRBD1 (6 bases). Trimming pared 3 bases from V and 2 bases from J, leaving 13 bases between. The germline CDR1 and CDR2 sequences are GTSNPN and SVGIG (reference sequence). CDR3 length equals 14 residues. CDR3 amino acids: CAWRRGAQNYGYTF. The CDR3 nucleotides read TGTGCCTGGAGGCGGGGGGCGCAGAACTATGGCTACACCTTC.

The chain couples TRBV7-2 to TRBJ1-5; D is unclear. Trimming shortened V by 1 base and J by 1 base, and 11 bases separated the two germline ends. The CDR3 runs to 16 residues. Germline CDR1 is SGHTA and CDR2 is FQGNSA. The CDR3 here is CASSLVGFGSNQPQHF. CDR3 in DNA: TGTGCCAGCAGCTTAGTAGGGTTTGGAAGCAATCAGCCCCAGCATTTT.

V and J are TRBV10-3 and TRBJ2-2, with D perhaps given as TRBD1 or TRBD2 (6 bases each). V lost 7 bases, J lost 0 bases, and 15 bases lay in between. Germline assignment: CDR1 ENHRY and CDR2 SYGVKD. The CDR3 is made up of 16 amino acids. The DNA for the CDR3 is TGTGCCATCAAGGGGGGCGCCGACGCGAACACCGGGGAGCTGTTTTTT. Translation gives CAIKGGADANTGELFF.

The genes are TRBV9 and TRBJ1-5; a weak D match, TRBD1 (5 bases). Germline-derived CDR1 and CDR2 are SGDLS and YYNGEE. The V gene lost 0 bases and the J gene lost 11 bases, with 21 bases spanning the gap. This CDR3 region has 16 residues. CDR3 loop: CASSVGAGAVGEAQHF. CDR3 bases: TGTGCCAGCAGCGTAGGGGCTGGGGCGGTTGGAGAAGCCCAGCATTTT.

The chain is built from TRBV5-1 and TRBJ2-5; unclear D gene. Germline values: CDR1 SGHRS, CDR2 YFSETQ. V dropped 3 bases and J dropped 1 base, with 7 bases sitting between them. The CDR3 covers 13 residues. CDR3 DNA sequence: TGCGCCAGCAGCTCCTACAGCCAAGAGACCCAGTACTTC. It codes for CASSSYSQETQYF.

This chain uses TRBV12-5 with TRBJ2-7; 13 bases match TRBD2. Looked up from germline, CDR1 is LGHNT and CDR2 is FRNRAP. The CDR3 contains 18 residues. V lost 0 bases, J lost 4 bases, and 9 bases stayed unmatched. The CDR3 DNA reads TGTGCTAGTGGTTTGGTACTCGACCCGACTAGCGGGAGGTACGAGCAGTACTTC. The encoded protein is CASGLVLDPTSGRYEQYF.

To note about this clone: Within the sample, other DNA sequences also encode this same CDR3. The chain carries TRBV5-1 and TRBJ1-5, with D unclear. This CDR3 comprises 14 residues. V gave up 4 bases and J gave up 2 bases, with 10 bases separating them. The germline V gene encodes CDR1 SGHRS and CDR2 YFSETQ. In DNA, the CDR3 is TGCGCCAGCAGCCCCCGTGGGGGCAATCAGCCCCAGCATTTT. Translation: CASSPRGGNQPQHF.

This chain links TRBV13 with TRBJ1-6; 7 bases fit TRBD1. CDR1 and CDR2 from the germline V gene are PRHDT and FYEKMQ (reference sequence). The CDR3 is made up of 16 amino acids. V lost 5 bases to trimming and J lost 8 bases; unmatched junction nucleotides: 12. The CDR3 DNA reads TGTGCCAGCAGCCCCACGTACAGGGGACGAGATTCACCCCTCCACTTT. Its protein product is CASSPTYRGRDSPLHF.

The V call is TRBV6-5, the J call TRBJ2-5, with D perhaps given as TRBD1 or TRBD2 (5 bases each). The CDR3 has 14 amino acids. CDR1 is MNHEY and CDR2 is SVGAGI in the germline V gene. The ends were cut back, 6 bases at V and 1 base at J, with 12 bases in the middle. In DNA, the CDR3 is TGTGCCAGCAGCCGCTACGGGACCCAAGAGACCCAGTACTTC. Translation gives CASSRYGTQETQYF.

Comments on this clone: This sample also contains other DNA sequences that code for the same CDR3. V gene TRBV30 combines with J gene TRBJ2-7; TRBD2 is a possible D gene (6 bases). This CDR3 is 11 amino acids long. Germline V lookup: CDR1 GTSNPN, CDR2 SVGIG (reference sequence). V was trimmed by 5 bases and J by 1 base, leaving 6 bases between them. CDR3 amino acids: CAWGGSYEQYF. The CDR3 coding sequence is TGTGCCTGGGGGGGGTCCTACGAGCAGTACTTC.

This clone was recorded once. This rearrangement joins TRBV5-6 to TRBJ2-7, with 8 bases lining up with TRBD1. Looked up from germline, CDR1 is SGHDT and CDR2 is YYEEEE. This CDR3 contains 15 residues. Trimming cost V 5 bases and J 3 bases; bases outside gene matches: 10. CDR3 nucleotide sequence: TGTGCCAGCAGTTCCGACCCGGGACAGGACTACGAGCAGTACTTC. It is translated as CASSSDPGQDYEQYF.

This clone has a handful of counts. The CDR3 is CASSFGSMNTEAFF. CDR3 nucleotides: TGTGCCAGCAGCTTTGGCAGCATGAACACTGAAGCTTTCTTT. The chain uses TRBV7-3 and TRBJ1-1; D not certain. There are 14 residues in the CDR3. V gave up 3 bases and J gave up 0 bases, with 8 bases separating them. CDR1 SGHTA and CDR2 FQGTGA come from the germline V gene.